The rows below give T cell receptor beta chains drawn from one sample of a study of identical twins. TCRdb reprocessed the 5' RACE reads with MiXCR, giving one entry per CDR3 protein. The sample lists about 890,000 distinct CDR3 sequences, over 9% seen once, with around 1.5% in the top ten. These data were also filed under a second study, of yellow fever vaccine responses in identical twins.

The sequenced sample was PBMCs. These receptor sequences come from a woman under 30 in good health. Both conserved end residues are part of each CDR3. A D gene is named only where the DNA matches it firmly. Some rows mark clone size as missing; the rest say once, few, many or name a class of expanded clone.

CDR3 length | clone size | D gene | J gene | V gene | CDR3 DNA | CDR3 protein
12 | few | NA | TRBJ2-1 | TRBV24-1 | TGTGCCACCAGCCCCAGGGACAATGAGCAGTTCTTC | CATSPRDNEQFF
13 | many | NA | TRBJ2-2 | TRBV28 | TGTGCCAGCAGGGCAGGGGTTGCCGGGGAGCTGTTTTTT | CASRAGVAGELFF
14 | few | TRBD2 | TRBJ2-7 | TRBV10-2 | TGCGCCAGCGGGATAGCGGGAGATCTTGGCGAGCAGTACTTC | CASGIAGDLGEQYF
14 | few | TRBD2 | TRBJ2-3 | TRBV11-2 | TGTGCCAGCGTCCGGGGGGGAAGCACAGATACGCAGTATTTT | CASVRGGSTDTQYF
14 | NA | NA | TRBJ2-7 | TRBV29-1 | TGCAGCGTTGGAACACCAGAGGGTTCCTACGAGCAGTACTTC | CSVGTPEGSYEQYF
15 | few | TRBD2 | TRBJ2-1 | TRBV19 | TGTGCCAGTAGTAGGGGACTACCCAACTGGGATGAGCAGTTCTTC | CASSRGLPNWDEQFF
15 | once | NA | TRBJ2-3 | TRBV5-1 | TGCGCCAGCAGCTTGGGGCGGGTCCTGGAGGATACGCAGTATTTT | CASSLGRVLEDTQYF
14 | NA | TRBD2 | TRBJ2-3 | TRBV29-1 | TGCAGCGCCGAGGGCGGGGGTTTTACAGATACGCAGTATTTT | CSAEGGGFTDTQYF
15 | few | NA | TRBJ2-2 | TRBV5-1 | TGCGCCAGCAGGGGTCTTGGAGCGAACACCGGGGAGCTGTTTTTT | CASRGLGANTGELFF
15 | NA | NA | TRBJ2-7 | TRBV15 | TGTGCCACCAGCAGAGAGAGATCGTCGAACTACGAGCAGTACTTC | CATSRERSSNYEQYF
14 | few | NA | TRBJ2-7 | TRBV5-6 | TGTGCCAGCAGCTATGGGACCTCCCCCTACGAGCAGTACTTC | CASSYGTSPYEQYF
14 | NA | NA | TRBJ1-1 | TRBV12-3/TRBV12-4 | TGTGCCAGCACCAGCAATACGGTGAACACTGAAGCTTTCTTT | CASTSNTVNTEAFF
14 | many | TRBD1 | TRBJ1-1 | TRBV5-1 | TGCGCCAGCAGCTTGGGACAGGGTTGGACTGAAGCTTTCTTT | CASSLGQGWTEAFF
13 | NA | TRBD1 | TRBJ1-2 | TRBV6-1 | TGTGCCAGCAAAGGGACAGACAACTATGGCTACACCTTC | CASKGTDNYGYTF